These 27 T cell receptor beta chains were sequenced from one sample in a study of T cells in women clearing cervical HPV infection. Only in-frame clones appear in the TCRdb table, and some are missing; sequencing was by immunoSEQ multiplex PCR. This repertoire comprises 40,000 to 55,000 clones; its ten largest clones make up approximately 1%. The sample consisted of blood buffy coat. Receptors originate from a woman aged 18-69 years with a cervical HPV16 infection that either progressed to CIN3+ or cleared (not recorded which).

On this clone: The sequence runs out 3 residues before the end of the CDR3; the remainder is reconstructed from the germline J gene. The rearrangement joins TRBV20-1 to TRBJ1-4; D is possibly TRBD1 (5 bases). CDR1 DFQATT and CDR2 SNEGSKA come from the germline V gene (reference sequence). The CDR3 loop spans 15 amino acids. The DNA read from the CDR3 is TGCAGTGCTAGAGATCCGACAGATTCTAATTCACCA. Protein sequence: CSARDPTDSNSP. The CDR3 reads in full as CSARDPTDSNSPLFF.

With respect to this clone: The read gets to within 3 residues of the CDR3 end, and the germline J gene fills in the rest. The gene calls are TRBV20-1 and TRBJ2-3; 8 bases align to TRBD2. The CDR3 consists of 15 residues. CDR1 is DFQATT, CDR2 SNEGSKA, per germline (reference sequence). The CDR3 sequence is CSARIPLAGGETQYF. Partial CDR3 DNA: TGCAGTGCTAGAATCCCCCTAGCGGGCGGCGAGACG.

Worth noting for this clone: The read halts 3 residues ahead of the CDR3 end, with the missing end drawn from the germline J gene. The chain joins TRBV6-4 to TRBJ2-3; the D is unclear. V was shortened by 4 bases and J by 1 base, with 9 bases between the two germline ends. CDR3 size: 14 residues. Germline loops: CDR1 MRHNA, CDR2 SNTAGT. The CDR3 here is CASSVQRGTDTQYF. The DNA read from the CDR3 is TGTGCCAGCAGTGTCCAACGGGGCACAGATACG.

A note on this clone: The CDR3 goes on 3 residues after the read ends, and that part is filled in from the germline J gene. This rearrangement joins TRBV5-1 to TRBJ2-7; a possible D gene is TRBD1 (5 bases). Between the trimmed V and J ends, which lost 2 bases and 3 bases, there was a span of 6 bases. The CDR3 runs 12 residues. The germline CDR1 and CDR2 sequences are SGHRS and YFSETQ. Here the CDR3 reads CASSFQGYEQYF. CDR3 bases read: TGCGCCAGCAGCTTCCAGGGCTACGAG. The variable domain in full, completed from reference TRBV5-1 and TRBJ2-7, reads KAGVTQTPRYLIKTRGQQVTLSCSPISGHRSVSWYQQTPGQGLQFLFEYFSETQRNKGNFPGRFSGRQFSNSRSEMNVSTLELGDSALYLCASSFQGYEQYFGPGTRLTVT.

Here the CDR3 reads CASSATGTSGGETQYF. The covered CDR3 bases are TGTGCCAGTAGTGCGACCGGGACTAGCGGGGGTGAGACG. The chain combines TRBV19 with TRBJ2-3, with 14 positions matching TRBD2. From the germline J gene comes the end of the CDR3, since the read stops 3 residues before it. The germline gives CDR1 LNHDA, CDR2 SQIVND (reference sequence). The CDR3 extends over 16 amino acids. Full variable domain (outside the CDR3, taken from reference TRBV19 and TRBJ2-3): DGGITQSPKYLFRKEGQNVTLSCEQNLNHDAMYWYRQDPGQGLRLIYYSQIVNDFQKGDIAEGYSVSREKKESFPLTVTSAQKNPTAFYLCASSATGTSGGETQYFGPGTRLTVL.

As for this clone: The CDR3 end lies 3 residues beyond the end of the read and is filled in from the germline J gene. The V gene is TRBV18, the J gene TRBJ2-4, with a tentative D call TRBD1 (5 bases). Trimming left V 1 base short and J 6 bases short, with 13 bases between. In germline, CDR1 is KGHSH, CDR2 LQKENI. This CDR3 is built from 15 residues. The sequenced part of the CDR3 DNA is TGTGCCAGCTCACCACTCGGGCAGGGTGCAAACATT. Residues: CASSPLGQGANI. The full CDR3 protein reads CASSPLGQGANIQYF.

As regards this clone: The read comes to an end 3 residues before the CDR3 does, leaving the germline J gene to fill in the end. This chain joins TRBV19 and TRBJ1-5; D unresolved. The CDR3 is made up of 16 amino acids. V was clipped by 3 bases and J by 1 base, with 13 bases between them. CDR1 is LNHDA and CDR2 is SQIVND in the germline V gene (reference sequence). CDR3 bases read: TGTGCCAGTAGTATCGGCCCCGCGGGGAGCAATCAGCCC. Amino acids: CASSIGPAGSNQP. From start to end, the CDR3 is CASSIGPAGSNQPQHF.

A word on this clone: At one of its ends the junction is not consistent with the germline gene, which may arise from a read error. The read stops 3 residues short of the end of the CDR3; the missing end is completed from the germline J gene. The rearrangement links TRBV4-1 to TRBJ2-1; D is unresolved. Looked up from germline, CDR1 is MGHRA and CDR2 is YSYEKL. The CDR3 length is 13 residues. The DNA read from the CDR3 is TGCACCAGCAGCCACTTGGTCCAGAGTGAG. Protein product: CTSSHLVQSE. The whole CDR3 sequence reads CTSSHLVQSEQFF.

Comment on this clone: The read ends 3 residues shy of where the CDR3 ends; the end is completed using the germline J gene. The same CDR3 also results from other DNA sequences found in this sample. This chain joins TRBV18 and TRBJ1-3; D is unclear. Germline lookup yields CDR1 KGHSH and CDR2 LQKENI. This CDR3 comprises 11 residues. V lost 8 bases and J 8 bases, leaving 10 bases between the germline ends. The CDR3 spells CASEQGHTIYF. The CDR3 DNA, read in part, is TGTGCCAGCGAGCAAGGGCACACC. Full variable domain (remainder filled in from reference TRBV18 and TRBJ1-3): NAGVMQNPRHLVRRRGQEARLRCSPMKGHSHVYWYRQLPEEGLKFMVYLQKENIIDESGMPKERFSAEFPKEGPSILRIQQVVRGDSAAYFCASEQGHTIYFGEGSWLTVV.

Of note for this clone: The sequenced fragment ends 3 residues before the CDR3 boundary, so the rest is inferred from the germline J gene. The J gene is TRBJ2-1, the V gene TRBV5-1; 8 bases fit TRBD2. J lost 4 bases, V lost 4 bases, and 13 bases had no gene match. The CDR3 consists of 17 residues. Germline V gene lookup returns CDR1 SGHRS and CDR2 YFSETQ. CDR3 DNA, as far as it was read: TGCGCCAGCAGCCCAAGGCTAGCGGGTGAACCTTACAATGAG. Residues: CASSPRLAGEPYNE. The CDR3 as a whole reads CASSPRLAGEPYNEQFF.

Details on this clone: Sequencing ends 3 residues short of the CDR3 end; the germline J gene provides the rest. The V call is TRBV7-6, the J call TRBJ1-2; the D gene is possibly TRBD1 (5 bases). Germline CDR1 SGHVS, CDR2 FNYEAQ. The length of the CDR3 is 15 residues. The CDR3 spells CASSLTVGSYNDYTF. CDR3 DNA (partial): TGTGCCAGCAGCTTGACAGTCGGTTCGTACAATGAC.

About this clone itself: The CDR3 end lies 3 residues beyond the end of the read and is filled in from the germline J gene. The rearrangement joins TRBV20-1 to TRBJ2-2; 7 nucleotides match TRBD1. The length of the CDR3 is 14 residues. J gave up 4 bases and V 3 bases, and 5 bases lay outside the gene matches. Germline V gene data show CDR1 as DFQATT and CDR2 as SNEGSKA (reference sequence). The CDR3 DNA, read in part, is TGCAGTGCTAGGAGGGCAGGGGGCACCGGGGAG. Translated: CSARRAGGTGE. The entire CDR3 sequence reads CSARRAGGTGELFF.

With respect to this clone: The CDR3 end falls 3 residues outside the read, so it is completed with the germline J gene. V and J are TRBV6-4 and TRBJ2-3, with TRBD1 matching over 7 bases. The V gene's germline CDR1 is MRHNA and CDR2 SNTAGT. CDR3 length: 17 amino acids. CDR3 protein: CASSDRTGDYSNQPQYF. Incomplete CDR3 DNA: TGTGCCAGCAGTGACAGGACAGGAGATTATAGCAATCAGCCG.

About this clone: The read ends 3 residues shy of where the CDR3 ends; the end is completed using the germline J gene. V is TRBV12-5 and J is TRBJ2-7, with 7 nucleotides matching TRBD1. This CDR3 contains 13 residues. Trimming cost V 5 bases and J 3 bases; bases outside gene matches: 4. Germline CDR1 LGHNT, CDR2 FRNRAP. The CDR3 bases that were read are TGTGCTAGTGGTACGGGACAGAACTACGAG. Translation gives CASGTGQNYE. The complete CDR3 sequence is CASGTGQNYEQYF.

Regarding this clone: The CDR3 end lies 3 residues beyond the end of the read and is filled in from the germline J gene. The chain recombines TRBV13 with TRBJ1-2; possible D gene TRBD1, 5 bases. The length of the CDR3 is 13 residues. V was trimmed by 3 bases and J by 3 bases, leaving 8 bases between them. Germline V gives CDR1 PRHDT, CDR2 FYEKMQ (reference sequence). Partial CDR3 DNA: TGTGCCAGCAGCTTCGGCAGGGACTATGGC. Translation: CASSFGRDYG. The whole CDR3 sequence reads CASSFGRDYGYTF.

In the case of this clone: The CDR3 goes on 3 residues after the read ends, and that part is filled in from the germline J gene. The chain combines TRBV2 with TRBJ1-1, with TRBD1 matching 7 bases. From germline, CDR1 is SNHLY and CDR2 FYNNEI. The CDR3 is made up of 13 amino acids. Trimming took 6 bases from V and 6 from J; bases not matched to a gene: 7. CDR3 residues: CASSAGQASEAFF. CDR3 DNA, as far as it was read: TGTGCCAGCAGCGCCGGACAGGCCTCTGAA.

Turning to this clone: The CDR3 end is not reached by the read, which stops 3 residues before it; the germline J gene fills it in. This chain links TRBV19 with TRBJ2-2; 9 nucleotides align to TRBD1. The CDR3 totals 15 residues. CDR1 LNHDA and CDR2 SQIVND come from the germline V gene (reference sequence). The CDR3 spells CASSIEGQGNSPLFF. The part of the CDR3 DNA that was read is TGTGCCAGTAGTATAGAGGGACAGGGAAATTCACCG.

The sequenced CDR3 bases are TGTGCCAGCAGCTTGACGGGGGGCCCCGGGGAG. Its protein product is CASSLTGGPGE. The whole CDR3 sequence is CASSLTGGPGELFF. The V and J genes are TRBV5-6 and TRBJ2-2; a weak D match, TRBD2 (7 bases). Sequencing ends 3 residues short of the CDR3 end; the germline J gene provides the rest. Germline V lookup: CDR1 SGHDT, CDR2 YYEEEE. This CDR3 is built from 14 residues. Trimming took 1 base from V and 6 from J, leaving 10 bases between them.

Note on this clone: The read falls 3 residues short of the CDR3 end, and the missing part is taken from the germline J gene. J is TRBJ1-2 and V is TRBV19; 9 bases are a match to TRBD1. Germline lookup yields CDR1 LNHDA and CDR2 SQIVND (reference sequence). CDR3 length: 17 amino acids. The J segment lost 5 bases and the V segment lost 4 bases, leaving 14 bases of the junction unmatched. The part of the CDR3 DNA that was read is TGTGCCAGTAGTACATCCGGAAGGAGACAGGGGGATTATGGC. Amino acids: CASSTSGRRQGDYG. The complete CDR3 protein is CASSTSGRRQGDYGYTF.

In regard to this clone: The read ends 3 residues shy of where the CDR3 ends; the end is completed using the germline J gene. This rearrangement joins TRBV11-1 to TRBJ2-1; TRBD2 matches at 7 bases. The V segment lost 4 bases and the J segment 3 bases; nucleotides outside the gene matches: 3. The CDR3 is made up of 14 amino acids. Germline CDR1 is SGHAT and CDR2 is FQDESV (reference sequence). The CDR3 spells CASSSRDYYNEQFF. The sequenced CDR3 bases are TGTGCCAGCAGCTCCCGGGACTACTACAATGAG.

Details on this clone: The CDR3 is cut off 3 residues early in the read; its end comes from the germline J gene. The chain uses TRBV12-3 or TRBV12-4 and TRBJ2-7; D may be TRBD1 (5 bases). CDR3 size: 14 residues. Trimming took off 3 bases at V and 3 bases at J, with 12 bases between the two ends. The CDR3 spells CASSFERGLYEQYF. The part of the CDR3 DNA that was read is TGTGCCAGCAGTTTTGAAAGGGGTCTCTACGAG.

A remark on this clone: Sequencing ends 3 residues short of the CDR3 end; the germline J gene provides the rest. The chain employs TRBV6-4 and TRBJ2-1; 14 bases map to TRBD2. The germline CDR1 and CDR2 sequences are MRHNA and SNTAGT. V trimming: 2 bases; J trimming: 8 bases; junction bases outside the gene matches: 5. The CDR3 is 16 amino acids. CDR3 DNA (partial): TGTGCCAGCAGTGACGGCGGACTAGCGGGGGGAGATGAG. Its protein is CASSDGGLAGGDE. From start to end, the CDR3 is CASSDGGLAGGDEQFF.

About this clone: The read terminates 3 residues ahead of where the CDR3 ends, so the germline J gene completes it. The chain employs TRBV10-3 and TRBJ2-3, with D perhaps TRBD1 (6 bases). The germline V and J ends were trimmed by 0 bases and 1 base, with 17 bases remaining between them. The CDR3 contains 18 residues. Germline-derived CDR1 and CDR2 are ENHRY and SYGVKD. This chain's CDR3 is CAISESRAGTSGTDTQYF. Partial CDR3 DNA: TGTGCCATCAGTGAGTCGAGGGCTGGGACATCTGGCACAGATACG.

Regarding this clone: Coverage ceases 3 residues before the CDR3 finishes, and the germline J gene fills in the end. The J gene is TRBJ1-5, the V gene TRBV10-3; possible D gene TRBD1, 6 bases. Germline V CDR1 and CDR2: ENHRY, SYGVKD. V shed 6 bases and J shed 3 bases, with 9 bases lying between them. This CDR3 has 13 residues. CDR3 DNA (partial): TGTGCCATCAGACAGGGCCTCAATCAGCCC. This gives the protein CAIRQGLNQP. The entire CDR3 protein is CAIRQGLNQPQHF.

About this clone itself: The sequence runs out 3 residues before the end of the CDR3; the remainder is reconstructed from the germline J gene. The chain recombines TRBV7-3 with TRBJ2-3; D not resolved. This CDR3 has 12 residues. Looked up from germline, CDR1 is SGHTA and CDR2 is FQGTGA. The part of the CDR3 DNA that was read is TGTGCCAGCAGCTTAATTCTAGAGACG. Protein: CASSLILET. The full CDR3 protein is CASSLILETQYF. Complete variable domain (other parts from reference TRBV7-3 and TRBJ2-3): GAGVSQTPSNKVTEKGKYVELRCDPISGHTALYWYRQSLGQGPEFLIYFQGTGAADDSGLPNDRFFAVRPEGSVSTLKIQRTERGDSAVYLCASSLILETQYFGPGTRLTVL.

The sequenced part of the CDR3 DNA is TGTGCCAGCAGTGAAGTACAGGGGGGCTATGGC. This codes for CASSEVQGGYG. The whole CDR3 sequence is CASSEVQGGYGYTF. The chain couples TRBV6-1 to TRBJ1-2; TRBD1 aligns across 8 bases. The read halts 3 residues ahead of the CDR3 end, with the missing end drawn from the germline J gene. The trim removed 1 base at V and 4 bases at J, leaving 2 bases unmatched. The CDR3 totals 14 residues. Looked up from germline, CDR1 is MNHNS and CDR2 is SASEGT.

For this clone: The missing CDR3 end, 3 residues past where the read stops, is filled in from the germline J gene. This chain connects TRBV19 to TRBJ1-1; perhaps TRBD1 as D (6 bases). V lost 4 bases and J 1 base, leaving 13 bases between the germline ends. CDR1 LNHDA and CDR2 SQIVND come from the germline V gene (reference sequence). CDR3 length equals 15 residues. The CDR3 sequence is CASSTKQGGNTEAFF. CDR3 DNA, as far as it was read: TGTGCCAGTAGTACTAAACAGGGAGGGAACACTGAA.